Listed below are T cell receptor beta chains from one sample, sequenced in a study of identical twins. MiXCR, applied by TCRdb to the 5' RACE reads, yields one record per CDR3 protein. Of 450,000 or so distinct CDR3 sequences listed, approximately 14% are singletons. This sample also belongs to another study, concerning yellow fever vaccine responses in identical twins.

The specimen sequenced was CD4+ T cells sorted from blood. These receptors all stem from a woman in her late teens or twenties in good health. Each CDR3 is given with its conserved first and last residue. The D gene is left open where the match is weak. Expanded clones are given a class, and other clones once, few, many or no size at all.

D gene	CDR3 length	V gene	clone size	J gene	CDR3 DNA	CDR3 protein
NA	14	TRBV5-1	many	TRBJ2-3	TGCGCCAGCAGCTTGGGGGTAGCGGAAGATACGCAGTATTTT	CASSLGVAEDTQYF
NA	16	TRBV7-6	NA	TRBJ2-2	TGTGCCAGCAGCTTAAACAGCGTGTTTAAGACCGGGGAGCTGTTTTTT	CASSLNSVFKTGELFF
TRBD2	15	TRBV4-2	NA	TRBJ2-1	TGTGCCAGCAGCCTAGCGGGGGATAAATACAATGAGCAGTTCTTC	CASSLAGDKYNEQFF
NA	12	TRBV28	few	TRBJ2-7	TGTGCCAGCAGCCTCACAGGGACGAGGCAGTACTTC	CASSLTGTRQYF
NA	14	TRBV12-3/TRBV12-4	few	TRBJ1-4	TGTGCCAGCACCATGGCAGTAACTAATGAAAAACTGTTTTTT	CASTMAVTNEKLFF
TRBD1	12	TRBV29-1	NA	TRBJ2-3	TGCAGCGTTGACAGGGGGCGTGATACGCAGTATTTT	CSVDRGRDTQYF
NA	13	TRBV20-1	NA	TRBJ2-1	TGCTCAGGAAAGAGGGGCGGGTACAATGAGCAGTTCTTC	CSGKRGGYNEQFF
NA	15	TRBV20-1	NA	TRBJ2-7	TGCAGTGCTAGCCCTCTAGCCGGGACCTACTACGAGCAGTACTTC	CSASPLAGTYYEQYF
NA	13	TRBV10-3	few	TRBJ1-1	TGTGCCGCTAGGACACTTCAGGACACTGAAGCTTTCTTT	CAARTLQDTEAFF
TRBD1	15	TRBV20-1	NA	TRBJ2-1	TGCAGTGCTAGGCAGGCAGGGGGTTCCTACAATGAGCAGTTCTTC	CSARQAGGSYNEQFF
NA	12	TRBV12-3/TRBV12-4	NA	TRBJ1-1	TGTGCCAGCAGTCTCTTCACAGCGGAAGCTTTCTTT	CASSLFTAEAFF
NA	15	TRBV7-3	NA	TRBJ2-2	TGTGCCAGCAGCTTATCGGCTAGCTCCACCGGGGAGCTGTTTTTT	CASSLSASSTGELFF
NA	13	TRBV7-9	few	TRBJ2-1	TGTGCCAGCAGCTTGCCGGACGGGGGCGAGCAGTTCTTC	CASSLPDGGEQFF
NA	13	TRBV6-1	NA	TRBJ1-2	TGTGCCAGCAGACAACGGACTCGAGGAGGCTACACCTTC	CASRQRTRGGYTF
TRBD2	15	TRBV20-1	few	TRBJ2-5	TGCAGTGCCATACCGACTAGCGGGAGCTGGGAGACCCAGTACTTC	CSAIPTSGSWETQYF
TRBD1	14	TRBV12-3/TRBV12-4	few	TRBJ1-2	TGTGCCAGCAGTTTATGGGACAGGGCGGATGGCTACACCTTC	CASSLWDRADGYTF
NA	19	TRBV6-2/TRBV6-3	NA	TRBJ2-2	TGTGCCAGCACCCGGCTAGATGGAGCTGTCCCCGCGAACACCGGGGAGCTGTTTTTT	CASTRLDGAVPANTGELFF